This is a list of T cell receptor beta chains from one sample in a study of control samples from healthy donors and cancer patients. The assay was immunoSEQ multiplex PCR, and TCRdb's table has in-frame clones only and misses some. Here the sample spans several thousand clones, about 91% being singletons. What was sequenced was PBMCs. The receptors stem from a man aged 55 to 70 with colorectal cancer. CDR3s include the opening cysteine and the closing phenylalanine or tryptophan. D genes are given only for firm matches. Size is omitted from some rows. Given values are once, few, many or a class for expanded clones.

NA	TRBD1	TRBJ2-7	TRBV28	CASNFGTGMEGEQYF	TGTGCCAGCAATTTCGGGACAGGGATGGAGGGCGAGCAGTACTTC
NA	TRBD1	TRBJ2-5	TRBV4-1	CASSLDREETQYF	TGCGCCAGCAGCCTTGACAGGGAGGAGACCCAGTACTTC
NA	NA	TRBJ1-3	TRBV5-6	CASSLGQGNTIYF	TGTGCCAGCAGCTTAGGGCAGGGAAACACCATATATTTT
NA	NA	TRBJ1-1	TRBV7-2	CASSLAGRTEAFF	TGTGCCAGCAGCTTAGCAGGGAGAACTGAAGCTTTCTTT
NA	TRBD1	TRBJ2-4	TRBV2	CASSAGQGRSYF	TGTGCCAGCAGCGCAGGACAGGGGAGATCGTACTTC
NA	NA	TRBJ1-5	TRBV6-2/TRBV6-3	CASSYQDQPQHF	TGTGCCAGCAGTTATCAGGATCAGCCCCAGCATTTT
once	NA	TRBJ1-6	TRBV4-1	CASSQEYRDPYNSPLHF	TGCGCCAGCAGCCAAGAATACAGGGATCCCTATAATTCACCCCTCCACTTT
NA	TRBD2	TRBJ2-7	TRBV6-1	CASSEAGGGHPYEQYF	TGTGCCAGCAGTGAAGCGGGCGGGGGGCACCCCTACGAGCAGTACTTC
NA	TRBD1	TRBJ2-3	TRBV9	CASSTTGDQDTQYF	TGTGCCAGCAGCACAACAGGGGACCAAGATACGCAGTATTTT
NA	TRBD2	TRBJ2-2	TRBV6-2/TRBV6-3	CASSDGLAGGTTGELFF	TGTGCCAGCAGTGACGGACTAGCGGGGGGGACGACCGGGGAGCTGTTTTTT
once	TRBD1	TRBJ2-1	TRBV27	CASSLGGTGVVWNEQFF	TGTGCCAGCAGTTTAGGTGGGACAGGGGTTGTTTGGAATGAGCAGTTCTTC
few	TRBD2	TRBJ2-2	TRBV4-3	CASSQLLAGDHTGELFF	TGCGCCAGCAGCCAATTATTAGCGGGGGATCACACCGGGGAGCTGTTTTTT
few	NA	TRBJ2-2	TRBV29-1	CSVERLPGELFF	TGCAGCGTTGAAAGGCTACCGGGGGAGCTGTTTTTT
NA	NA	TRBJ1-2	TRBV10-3	CAIGTLRNGYTF	TGTGCCATAGGGACGTTGAGGAATGGCTACACCTTC
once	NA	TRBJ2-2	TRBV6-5	CASSRQPPNTGELFF	TGTGCCAGCAGCAGACAGCCACCGAACACCGGGGAGCTGTTTTTT
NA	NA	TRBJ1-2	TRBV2	CASSEQSPLYGYTF	TGTGCCAGCAGTGAGCAGAGCCCTCTCTATGGCTACACCTTC
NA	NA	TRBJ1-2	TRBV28	CASSLQGTHYGYTF	TGTGCCAGCAGTTTGCAGGGTACACACTATGGCTACACCTTC
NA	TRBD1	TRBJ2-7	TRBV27	CASKGQGIYEQYF	TGTGCCAGCAAGGGACAGGGGATCTACGAGCAGTACTTC